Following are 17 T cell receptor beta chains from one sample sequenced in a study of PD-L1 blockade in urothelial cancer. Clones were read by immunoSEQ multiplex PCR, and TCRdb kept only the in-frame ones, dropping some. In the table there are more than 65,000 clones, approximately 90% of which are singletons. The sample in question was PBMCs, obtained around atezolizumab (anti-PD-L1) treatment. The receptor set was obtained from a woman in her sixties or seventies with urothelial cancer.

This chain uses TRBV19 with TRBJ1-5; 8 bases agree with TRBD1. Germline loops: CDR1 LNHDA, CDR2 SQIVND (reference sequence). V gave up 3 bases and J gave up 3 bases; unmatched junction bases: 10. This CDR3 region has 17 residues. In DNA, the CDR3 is TGTGCCAGTAGTATCGAACTGGGACAGGTCACCAATCAGCCCCAGCATTTT. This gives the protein CASSIELGQVTNQPQHF.

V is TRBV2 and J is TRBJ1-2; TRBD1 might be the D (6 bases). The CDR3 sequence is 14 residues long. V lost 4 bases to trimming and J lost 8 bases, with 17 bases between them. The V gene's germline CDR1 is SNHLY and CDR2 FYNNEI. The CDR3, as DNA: TGTGCCAGCAGTGGGCTTCTGGGGGCGGAAGGCTACACCTTC. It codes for CASSGLLGAEGYTF.

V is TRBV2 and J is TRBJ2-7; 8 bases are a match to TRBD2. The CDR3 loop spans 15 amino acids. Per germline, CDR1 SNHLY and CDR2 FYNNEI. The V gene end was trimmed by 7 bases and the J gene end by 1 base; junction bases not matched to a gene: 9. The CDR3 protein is CASKGSGGLSYEQYF. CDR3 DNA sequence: TGTGCCAGCAAAGGGAGCGGGGGCCTATCCTACGAGCAGTACTTC.

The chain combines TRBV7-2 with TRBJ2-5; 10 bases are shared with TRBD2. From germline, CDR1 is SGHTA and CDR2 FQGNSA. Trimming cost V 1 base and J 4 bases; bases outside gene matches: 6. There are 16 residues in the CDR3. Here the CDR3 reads CASSLGASGGGETQYF. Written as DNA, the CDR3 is TGTGCCAGCAGCTTAGGCGCTAGCGGGGGAGGAGAGACCCAGTACTTC.

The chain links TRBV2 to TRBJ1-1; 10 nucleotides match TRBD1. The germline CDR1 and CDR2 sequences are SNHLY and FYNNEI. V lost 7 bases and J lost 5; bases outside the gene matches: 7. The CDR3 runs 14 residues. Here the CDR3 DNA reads TGTGCCAGCAATCGGGACAGGGGTTGGACTGAAGCTTTCTTT. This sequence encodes CASNRDRGWTEAFF.

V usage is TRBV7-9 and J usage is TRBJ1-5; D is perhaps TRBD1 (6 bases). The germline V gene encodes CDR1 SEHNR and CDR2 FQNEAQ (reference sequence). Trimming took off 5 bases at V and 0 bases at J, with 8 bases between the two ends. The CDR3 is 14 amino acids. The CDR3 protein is CASSADSSNQPQHF. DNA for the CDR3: TGTGCCAGCAGCGCGGACAGTAGCAATCAGCCCCAGCATTTT.

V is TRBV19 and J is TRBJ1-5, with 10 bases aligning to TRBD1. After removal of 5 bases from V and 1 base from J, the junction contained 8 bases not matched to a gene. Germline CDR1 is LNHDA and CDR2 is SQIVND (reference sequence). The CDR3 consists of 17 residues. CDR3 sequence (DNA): TGTGCCAGTAGTGACTCCGGGACAGGGGCAAGCAATCAGCCCCAGCATTTT. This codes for CASSDSGTGASNQPQHF. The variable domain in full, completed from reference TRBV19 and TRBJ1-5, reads DGGITQSPKYLFRKEGQNVTLSCEQNLNHDAMYWYRQDPGQGLRLIYYSQIVNDFQKGDIAEGYSVSREKKESFPLTVTSAQKNPTAFYLCASSDSGTGASNQPQHFGDGTRLSIL.

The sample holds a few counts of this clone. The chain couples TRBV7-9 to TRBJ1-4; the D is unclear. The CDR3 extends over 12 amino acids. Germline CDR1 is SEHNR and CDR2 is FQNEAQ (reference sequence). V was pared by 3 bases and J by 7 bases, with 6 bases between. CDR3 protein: CASSFFGEKLFF. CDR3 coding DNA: TGTGCCAGCAGCTTTTTCGGTGAAAAACTGTTTTTT.

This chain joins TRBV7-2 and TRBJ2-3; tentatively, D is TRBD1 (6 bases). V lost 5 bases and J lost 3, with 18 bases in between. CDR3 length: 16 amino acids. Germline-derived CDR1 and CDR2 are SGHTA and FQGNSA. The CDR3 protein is CASSRQALLGTDTQYF. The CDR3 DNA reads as TGTGCCAGCAGCCGACAGGCATTGCTAGGGACAGATACGCAGTATTTT. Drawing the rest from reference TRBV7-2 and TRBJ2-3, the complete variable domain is GAGVSQSPSNKVTEKGKDVELRCDPISGHTALYWYRQSLGQGLEFLIYFQGNSAPDKSGLPSDRFSAERTGGSVSTLTIQRTQQEDSAVYLCASSRQALLGTDTQYFGPGTRLTVL.

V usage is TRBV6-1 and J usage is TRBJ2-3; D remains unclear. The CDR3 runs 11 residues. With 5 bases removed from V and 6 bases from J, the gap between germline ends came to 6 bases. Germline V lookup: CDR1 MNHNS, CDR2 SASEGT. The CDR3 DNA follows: TGTGCCAGCAGTCCTAGGGATACGCAGTATTTT. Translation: CASSPRDTQYF.

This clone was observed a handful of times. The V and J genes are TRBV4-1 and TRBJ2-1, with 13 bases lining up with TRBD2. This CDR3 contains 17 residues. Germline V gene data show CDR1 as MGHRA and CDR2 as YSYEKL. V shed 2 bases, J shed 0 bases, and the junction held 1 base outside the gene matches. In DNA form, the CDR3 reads TGCGCCAGCAGCCAAACTAGCGGGAGGGCCTCCTACAATGAGCAGTTCTTC. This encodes CASSQTSGRASYNEQFF.

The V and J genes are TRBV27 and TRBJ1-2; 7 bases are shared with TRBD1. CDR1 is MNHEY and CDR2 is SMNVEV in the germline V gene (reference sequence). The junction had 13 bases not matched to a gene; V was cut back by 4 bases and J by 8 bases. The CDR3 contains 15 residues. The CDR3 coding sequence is TGTGCCAGCAGTTCCACCTTGGGACAGTCGAGGGGCTACACCTTC. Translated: CASSSTLGQSRGYTF.

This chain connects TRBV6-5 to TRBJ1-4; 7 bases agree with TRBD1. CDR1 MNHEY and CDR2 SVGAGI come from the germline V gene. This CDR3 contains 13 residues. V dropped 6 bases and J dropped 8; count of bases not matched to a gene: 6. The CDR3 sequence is CASSLHRGEKLFF. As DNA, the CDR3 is TGTGCCAGCAGCCTACACAGGGGCGAAAAACTGTTTTTT.

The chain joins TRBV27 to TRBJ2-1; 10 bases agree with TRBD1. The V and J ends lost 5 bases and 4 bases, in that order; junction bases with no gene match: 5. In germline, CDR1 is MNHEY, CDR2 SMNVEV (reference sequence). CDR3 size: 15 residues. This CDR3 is CASSRGTGVYNEQFF. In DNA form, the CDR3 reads TGTGCCAGCAGTCGAGGGACAGGGGTATACAATGAGCAGTTCTTC.

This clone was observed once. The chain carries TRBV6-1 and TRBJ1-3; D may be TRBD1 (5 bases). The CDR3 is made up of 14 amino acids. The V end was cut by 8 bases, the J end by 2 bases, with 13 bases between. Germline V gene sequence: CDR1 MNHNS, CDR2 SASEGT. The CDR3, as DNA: TGTGCCAGCCGGTTTTCAGGGACTGGAAACACCATATATTTT. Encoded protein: CASRFSGTGNTIYF.

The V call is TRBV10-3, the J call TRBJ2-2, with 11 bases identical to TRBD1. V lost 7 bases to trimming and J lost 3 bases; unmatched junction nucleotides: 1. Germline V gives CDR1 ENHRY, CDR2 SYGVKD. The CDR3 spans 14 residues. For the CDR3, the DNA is TGTGCCATCATGGGACAGGGGGACACCGGGGAGCTGTTTTTT. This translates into CAIMGQGDTGELFF.

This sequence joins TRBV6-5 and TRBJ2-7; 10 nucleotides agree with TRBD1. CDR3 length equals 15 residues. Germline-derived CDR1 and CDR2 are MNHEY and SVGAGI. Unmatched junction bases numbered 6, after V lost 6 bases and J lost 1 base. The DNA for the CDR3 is TGTGCCAGCAGGAACCGGGACAGGGGATCCTACGAGCAGTACTTC. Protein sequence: CASRNRDRGSYEQYF.